A selection of T cell receptor beta chains follows, all from one sample in a study of blood T cell repertoires in COVID-19. The protocol was immunoSEQ multiplex PCR, while the TCRdb copy is restricted to in-frame clones and leaves out a portion. There are approximately 230,000 clones in the sample; about nine tenths occur only once, and about 6.3% lies in the top ten. The specimen was PBMCs or T cells enriched from blood (not recorded which). These receptors were collected from a woman in her twenties or thirties with acute COVID-19. Both conserved end residues are trimmed from each CDR3.

len	j_gene	v_gene	CDR3aa
12	TRBJ2-1	TRBV3-1/TRBV3-2	ASSARNSYNEQF
11	TRBJ1-2	TRBV6-5	ASTGGLQRGYT
13	TRBJ1-6	TRBV19	ASSMTRGGNSPLH
13	TRBJ2-3	TRBV7-3	ASSLWGQGTDTQY
11	TRBJ1-1	TRBV7-8	ASSFRENTEAF
16	TRBJ1-1	TRBV21-1	ASSKEGNGFGSNTEAF
16	TRBJ1-6	TRBV25-1	ASSEGRGSPSWGVSLH
14	TRBJ1-1	TRBV28	ASSPPMRGGYTEAF
13	TRBJ2-3	TRBV7-9	ASSLRVQSTDTQY
14	TRBJ1-5	TRBV7-8	ASSLDPQGNNQPQH
11	TRBJ1-1	TRBV19	ASSDNKGTEAF
14	TRBJ2-1	TRBV7-3	ASSSSGLAGANEQF
12	TRBJ1-6	TRBV28	ASSFTGYNSPLH
12	TRBJ1-1	TRBV11-3	ASSARGMNTEAF
13	TRBJ1-5	TRBV12-5	ASGLGGTGAQPQH
13	TRBJ2-5	TRBV7-9	ASSLVSSGTETQY
11	TRBJ1-2	TRBV29-1	SVRGSSDYGYT
13	TRBJ2-1	TRBV19	ASISSGSSYNEQF